This T cell receptor (beta chain) came from a study of blood T cell repertoires in COVID-19. Background on the study: Acute and convalescent COVID-19 samples came from the United States, Italy and Spain. Sources were T cells, B-cell-depleted T cells, or PBMCs; the material itself was cDNA or gDNA.

In terms of age and location, participants ranged from roughly 18 to 100 years and lived in 24 US areas. Recovered participants had two consecutive negative NP/OP PCR tests, healthcare professional clearance, or symptom resolution. Clones were read by immunoSEQ multiplex PCR, and TCRdb kept only the in-frame ones, dropping some. The sample records fewer than 350,000 clones, about 89% being singletons. V lost 0 bases, J lost 1 base, and 3 bases lay in between. CDR3 length: 14 residues. Germline CDR1 is MNHEY and CDR2 is SVGAGI. The chain combines TRBV6-5 with TRBJ2-2; D call uncertain. The receptor comes from a woman between 40 and 55 years old who had recovered from COVID-19. Specimen: PBMCs or T cells enriched from blood (not recorded which). This CDR3 reads CASSYSRNTGELFF. The CDR3 DNA is TGTGCCAGCAGTTACTCGCGGAACACCGGGGAGCTGTTTTTT.